Sequencing of this T cell receptor (beta chain) was carried out in a study of hypomethylating agent response in myelodysplastic syndrome. Turning to the study itself: Patients received azacitidine (most of the 11) or decitabine (3 of 11).

The CDR3 runs to 13 residues. The germline V and J ends were trimmed by 2 bases and 7 bases, with 10 bases remaining between them. CDR1 and CDR2 (germline): SGDLS, YYNGEE. Survey resolution used two replicates of about 200 ng, totaling about 400 ng DNA. Study processing details: Roughly 1.8% of roughly 180,000 clonotypes matched previously reported viral-epitope-specific VDJdb entries. Profiled with immunoSEQ multiplex PCR; TCRdb holds only in-frame clones, not every one. V and J calls and clone size are as listed in that table; D and trimming were resolved from the DNA. The data show around 3,000 clones, with roughly 82% seen just once and approximately 25% held by the top ten.

The sequence came from a human donor with myelodysplastic syndrome. This rearrangement joins TRBV9 to TRBJ1-5; D unclear. The material sequenced was bone marrow, taken before or after starting hypomethylating agent treatment for myelodysplastic syndrome (not recorded which). CDR3 loop: CASSVSEEQPQHF. The CDR3 DNA sequence: TGTGCCAGCAGCGTCTCGGAGGAGCAGCCCCAGCATTTT.